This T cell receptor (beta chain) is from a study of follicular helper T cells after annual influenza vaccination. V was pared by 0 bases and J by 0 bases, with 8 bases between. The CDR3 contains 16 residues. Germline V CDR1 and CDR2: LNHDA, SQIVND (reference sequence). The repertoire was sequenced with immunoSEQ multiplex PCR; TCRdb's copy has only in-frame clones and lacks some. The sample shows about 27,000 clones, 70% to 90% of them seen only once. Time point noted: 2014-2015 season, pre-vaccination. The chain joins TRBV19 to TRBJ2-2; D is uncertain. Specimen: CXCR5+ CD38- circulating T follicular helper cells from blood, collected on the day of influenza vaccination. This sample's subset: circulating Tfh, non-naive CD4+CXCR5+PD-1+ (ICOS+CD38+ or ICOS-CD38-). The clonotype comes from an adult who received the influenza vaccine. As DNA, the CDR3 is TGTGCCAGTAGTATAGAGTCCTATTCGAACACCGGGGAGCTGTTTTTT. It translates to CASSIESYSNTGELFF. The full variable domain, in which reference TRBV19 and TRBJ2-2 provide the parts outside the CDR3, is DGGITQSPKYLFRKEGQNVTLSCEQNLNHDAMYWYRQDPGQGLRLIYYSQIVNDFQKGDIAEGYSVSREKKESFPLTVTSAQKNPTAFYLCASSIESYSNTGELFFGEGSRLTVL.